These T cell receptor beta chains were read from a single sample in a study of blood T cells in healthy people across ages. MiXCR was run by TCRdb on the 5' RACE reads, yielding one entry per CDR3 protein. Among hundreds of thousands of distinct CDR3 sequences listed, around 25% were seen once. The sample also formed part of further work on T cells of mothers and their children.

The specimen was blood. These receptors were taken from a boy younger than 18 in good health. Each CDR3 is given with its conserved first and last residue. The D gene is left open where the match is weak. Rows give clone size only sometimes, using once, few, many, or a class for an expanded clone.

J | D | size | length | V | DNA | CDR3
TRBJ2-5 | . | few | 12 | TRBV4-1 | TGCGCCAGCAGTCAGAACGAAGAGACCCAGTACTTC | CASSQNEETQYF
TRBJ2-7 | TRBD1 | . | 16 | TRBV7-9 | TGTGCCAGCAGCCCCCGGGACAGAGCGAGCTCCTACGAGCAGTACTTC | CASSPRDRASSYEQYF
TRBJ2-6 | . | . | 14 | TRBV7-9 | TGTGCCAGCAGCTCAGGGGCTGGGGCCAACGTCCTGACTTTC | CASSSGAGANVLTF
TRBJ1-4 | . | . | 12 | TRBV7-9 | TGTGCCAGCAGCCTCATACAGGAAAAACTGTTTTTT | CASSLIQEKLFF
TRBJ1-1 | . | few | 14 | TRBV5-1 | TGCGCCAGCAGCTTGGCCGCACAGAACACTGAAGCTTTCTTT | CASSLAAQNTEAFF
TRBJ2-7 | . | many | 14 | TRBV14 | TGTGCCAGCAGCCAAGAGCCCCACAGTGACGAGCAGTACTTC | CASSQEPHSDEQYF
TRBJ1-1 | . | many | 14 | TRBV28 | TGTGCCAGCAGTATTCCTACGGGGGTAGCTGAAGCTTTCTTT | CASSIPTGVAEAFF
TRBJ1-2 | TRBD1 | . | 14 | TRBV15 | TGTGCCATCAGCAGAGACAGGGCAGGCTATGGCTACACCTTC | CAISRDRAGYGYTF
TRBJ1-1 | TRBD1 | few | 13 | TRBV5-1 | TGCGCCAGCAGCTCTCCGGGACAGGGGTTGTCTTTCTTT | CASSSPGQGLSFF
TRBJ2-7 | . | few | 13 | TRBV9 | TGTGCCAGCAGCGTAGGGACCGTCTACGAGCAGTACTTC | CASSVGTVYEQYF
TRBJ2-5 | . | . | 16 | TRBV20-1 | TGCAGTGCCGTACGCCCGGGAACCGGGGATGGAGAGACCCAGTACTTC | CSAVRPGTGDGETQYF
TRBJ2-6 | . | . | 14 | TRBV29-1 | TGCAGCGCCTTAGACAGGTCTGGGGCCAACGTCCTGACTTTC | CSALDRSGANVLTF
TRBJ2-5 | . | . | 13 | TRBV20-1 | TGCAGTGCTAATGGAGGCCATGAAGGGACCCAGTACTTC | CSANGGHEGTQYF
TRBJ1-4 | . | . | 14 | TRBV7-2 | TGTGCCAGCAGCCCACTAGGGCGTAGAGAAAAACTGTTTTTT | CASSPLGRREKLFF
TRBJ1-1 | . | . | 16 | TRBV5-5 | TGTGCCAGCACCGAATGGGGTTGGGGGCGGGACACTGAAGCTTTCTTT | CASTEWGWGRDTEAFF
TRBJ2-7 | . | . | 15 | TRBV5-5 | TGTGCCAGCAGCTTCGACAGCTCCTCTCCTACAGAGCAGTACTTC | CASSFDSSSPTEQYF
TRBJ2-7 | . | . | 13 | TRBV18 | TGTGCCAGCTCACCAGACTTGGCGGTCGAGCAGTACTTC | CASSPDLAVEQYF
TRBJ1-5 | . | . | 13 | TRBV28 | TGTGCCAGCAGTTTACAGGCCAGTCAGCCCCAGCATTTT | CASSLQASQPQHF
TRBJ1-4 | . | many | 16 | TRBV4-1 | TGCGCCAGCAGCCTAAGGGCGGGGCCCCCCGATGAAAAACTGTTTTTT | CASSLRAGPPDEKLFF
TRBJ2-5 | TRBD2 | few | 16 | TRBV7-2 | TGTGCCAGCAGACTAGCGTACAGTTTGTACCAAGAGACCCAGTACTTC | CASRLAYSLYQETQYF
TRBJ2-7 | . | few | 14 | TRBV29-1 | TGCAGCGTTGAAGTACAGGGACAATCCTACGAGCAGTACTTC | CSVEVQGQSYEQYF
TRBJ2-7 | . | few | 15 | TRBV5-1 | TGCGCCAGCAGCTCCTCCCCGGGACAAATTTACGAGCAGTACTTC | CASSSSPGQIYEQYF
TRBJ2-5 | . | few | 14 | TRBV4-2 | TGTGCCAGCAGCCAAGACTATCTTCTAGGATCGGAGTACTTC | CASSQDYLLGSEYF